This paragraph covers one T cell receptor beta chain sequence. What it binds is unknown. Patients were left out if they had other autoimmune diseases, uncontrolled infections, pregnancy or lactation. Establishment of the diagnosis relied upon clinical symptoms, serum thyroxine, TRAb, thyroid ultrasound and orbital computed tomography. Investigators amplified TCR beta CDR3 regions from RNA transcripts. Scientists carried out first-round RT-PCR using HTBI primers and then a second-round multiplex PCR. In TCRdb, the multiplex PCR reads were re-called with MiXCR into one record per CDR3 protein. The sample lists 900,000 to 1,200,000 distinct CDR3 sequences, 36% occurring once. The data were obtained in a study of Graves' ophthalmopathy and Graves' hyperthyroidism. Study findings and constraints: It was with approximately 69% sensitivity and 72.22% specificity that the model predicted ophthalmopathy progression. Clonotypes were expanded in thyroid at above 0.001 frequency, and most also appeared in blood.

The sequencing sample was made of peripheral blood or thyroid tissue (not recorded which). The sequence came from an adult man with Graves' hyperthyroidism.

The CDR3: CASTPRQGNTGELFF. CDR3 bases: TGTGCCAGCACTCCGAGACAGGGGAACACCGGGGAGCTGTTTTTT. The rearrangement joins TRBV7-2 to TRBJ2-2; 7 bases fit TRBD1. CDR3 size: 15 residues. J was trimmed by 1 base and V by 7 bases; bases with no gene match: 6. The germline V gene has CDR1 SGHTA and CDR2 FQGNSA.